In this sample, the clone carrying this T cell receptor (beta chain) turned up a few times. Preparation of the TCRbeta library was carried out with unique molecular identifiers. TCRdb recomputed calls from the PCR reads with MiXCR, one row per CDR3 protein. Seen here are hundreds of thousands of distinct CDR3 sequences, 15% to 20% observed once, and the top ten hold 29%. This sample is drawn from a study of T-cell reconstitution after alpha-beta-depleted transplantation in children. V lost 4 bases and J lost 2, with 18 bases in between. This CDR3 region has 16 residues. From germline, CDR1 is DFQATT and CDR2 SNEGSKA (reference sequence).

The source is a boy under two years old who had a stem cell transplant for Wiskott-Aldrich syndrome, so the T cells may come from the graft donor. Specimen: PBMCs, mostly from graft donor cells, collected 360 days after TCRalphabeta/CD19-depleted stem cell transplant. The V and J genes are TRBV20-1 and TRBJ2-1, with D tentatively TRBD2 (6 bases). The CDR3 DNA is TGCAGTGCTAAGACCCCTCGCGGGAAGACCTACAATGAGCAGTTCTTC. Protein: CSAKTPRGKTYNEQFF.